This T cell receptor (beta chain) is drawn from a study of blood T cell repertoires in COVID-19. Per germline, CDR1 SEHNR and CDR2 FQNEAQ (reference sequence). V gave up 5 bases and J gave up 4 bases; unmatched junction bases: 7. The length of the CDR3 is 14 residues. Authors' methods: Amplifying reference gene primers gave estimates of nucleated cell counts. Measured with immunoSEQ multiplex PCR; TCRdb has only the in-frame clones, and not every one. V, J and clone size derive from that table, while D and trimming were established from the DNA sequence. The sample shows 200,000 to 250,000 clones, about 79% of them seen only once. In this sample, this clone turned up a few times. Cohorts were based on clinical histories the participants reported. Recovered Cohort 3 donors showed two negative PCRs, clearance, or symptom resolution.

The receptor's source is a woman in her sixties or seventies who had recovered from COVID-19. The gene calls are TRBV7-9 and TRBJ1-2; 7 bases are shared with TRBD1. Source material: PBMCs or T cells enriched from blood (not recorded which). The CDR3 reads CASSPTGAGYGYTF. The DNA of the CDR3 is TGTGCCAGCAGCCCAACAGGGGCTGGCTATGGCTACACCTTC. The entire variable domain, with the rest obtained from reference TRBV7-9 and TRBJ1-2, is as follows: DTGVSQNPRHKITKRGQNVTFRCDPISEHNRLYWYRQTLGQGPEFLTYFQNEAQLEKSRLLSDRFSAERPKGSFSTLEIQRTEQGDSAMYLCASSPTGAGYGYTFGSGTRLTVV.